The sequence of this TCR beta chain was determined in a study of shared clonotypes between healthy human individuals. Findings of the study overall: Having only a few donors restricted how much genetic and exposure-history diversity was captured.

Replicate PCRs from sorted subsets contained 200 ng DNA, which is some 30,000 T cell genomes. Clones were read by immunoSEQ multiplex PCR, and TCRdb kept only the in-frame ones, dropping some. The table shows approximately 2.5 million clones, with over 85% occurring only once. With respect to this clone: The antigen is unknown.

The CDR3 loop spans 10 amino acids. Germline-derived CDR1 and CDR2 are MDHEN and SYDVKM. V was trimmed by 10 bases and J by 4 bases, leaving 8 bases between them. Sequencing was done on a sample of naive CD4+ T cells from PBMCs. Subset here: CD45RA+ positively selected. The chain combines TRBV28 with TRBJ2-7, with D unresolved. The clonotype was recovered from a man between 18 and 35 years old in good health. Some clones in this sample may be carry-over from other donors' samples. CDR3: CATSFYEQYF. As DNA, the CDR3 is TGTGCCACCTCTTTTTACGAGCAGTACTTC.